This TCR beta chain was sequenced during a study of OX40 agonist ivuxolimab in advanced cancers. Turning to the study itself: Ivuxolimab is an agonistic anti-OX40 (CD134) antibody, and patients were treated with it. Study results and limitations: Average numbers of expanded clones were greater in CD8+ T cells than in CD4+.

Patients had blood sampled at baseline and again on cycle 4 day 1 and cycle 7 day 1. This table comes from immunoSEQ multiplex PCR, and its TCRdb copy is limited to in-frame clones, with some not included. The repertoire holds over 50,000 clones, 92% seen once, with around 25% in the top ten. Turning to this clone: No antigen is known for it.

The germline V gene encodes CDR1 MNHEY and CDR2 SMNVEV (reference sequence). V was trimmed by 3 bases and J by 7 bases, leaving 34 bases between them. CDR3 size: 22 residues. Sequenced material: CD4+ or CD8+ T cells sorted from blood, taken in a trial of the OX40 agonist ivuxolimab. The chain is built from TRBV27 and TRBJ1-6, with a possible D match to TRBD1 (5 bases). This receptor was identified in an adult with an advanced solid tumor such as melanoma, head and neck, liver or kidney cancer. CDR3 amino acids: CASSFWWAGNVHAPRGNSPLHF. CDR3 DNA sequence: TGTGCCAGCAGTTTTTGGTGGGCAGGGAATGTGCATGCCCCCAGAGGAAATTCACCCCTCCACTTT.